Included here is one T cell receptor beta chain sequence, with context. Documented treatment: about 20 received Ad26.COV2.S at low or high dose, single or two shots; about five received placebo; per-sample allocation not given. Samples analyzed were those drawn on day 63 after the first vaccine or placebo injection. This sample was taken from a study of Ad26.COV2.S vaccination and SARS-CoV-2 variants. The germline V and J ends were trimmed by 5 bases and 0 bases, with 17 bases remaining between them. This CDR3 is 17 amino acids long. Germline values: CDR1 MNHEY, CDR2 SMNVEV (reference sequence). Using immunoSEQ multiplex PCR, the repertoire was profiled, and TCRdb retains in-frame clones only, with some absent. The sample holds 400,000 to 450,000 clones, roughly 87% seen once.

The TCR comes from a person between 18 and 60 years old who received the Ad26.COV2.S COVID-19 vaccine or a placebo. This chain uses TRBV27 with TRBJ2-4; D perhaps matches TRBD2 (8 bases). Source: peripheral blood, taken in a trial of Ad26.COV2.S vaccine versus placebo. The CDR3 protein is CASSPPGGGLAKNIQYF. The CDR3 DNA reads TGTGCCAGCAGTCCACCGGGAGGGGGCCTAGCCAAAAACATTCAGTACTTC.